One sample yielded the 19 T cell receptor beta chains listed below, sequenced in a study of blood T cell repertoires in COVID-19. Repertoires were generated with immunoSEQ multiplex PCR, while TCRdb's copy carries only in-frame clones and drops some. The sample has roughly 260,000 clones, approximately 86% seen once. What was sequenced was peripheral blood. The source of these receptors is a man aged 40-49 years who had recovered from COVID-19.

The chain links TRBV2 to TRBJ2-7, with D tentatively TRBD1 (6 bases). This CDR3 region has 14 residues. Trimming removed 1 base at V and 2 bases at J, with 9 bases between. Germline V gene data show CDR1 as SNHLY and CDR2 as FYNNEI. The CDR3 region is CASSEGTDPYEQYF. The DNA for the CDR3 is TGTGCCAGCAGTGAAGGGACAGACCCCTACGAGCAGTACTTC.

As regards this clone: This CDR3 is also generated by other DNA sequences in the sample. The V gene is TRBV9, the J gene TRBJ2-3, with D maybe TRBD2 (6 bases). V was shortened by 3 bases and J by 0 bases, with 11 bases between the two germline ends. CDR1 is SGDLS, CDR2 YYNGEE, per germline. The CDR3 is made up of 15 amino acids. This CDR3 is CASSASGTSTDTQYF. DNA of the CDR3: TGTGCCAGCAGCGCCTCAGGGACTAGCACAGATACGCAGTATTTT.

The chain couples TRBV5-1 to TRBJ1-2; no definite D call. This CDR3 has 17 amino acids. Germline V gene lookup returns CDR1 SGHRS and CDR2 YFSETQ. Trimming pared 3 bases from V and 1 base from J, leaving 19 bases between. CDR3 region: CASSWNLASTDNYGYTF. The DNA of the CDR3 is TGCGCCAGCAGCTGGAACCTAGCTAGTACAGATAACTATGGCTACACCTTC. The variable domain in full, completed from reference TRBV5-1 and TRBJ1-2, reads KAGVTQTPRYLIKTRGQQVTLSCSPISGHRSVSWYQQTPGQGLQFLFEYFSETQRNKGNFPGRFSGRQFSNSRSEMNVSTLELGDSALYLCASSWNLASTDNYGYTFGSGTRLTVV.

V gene TRBV5-1 combines with J gene TRBJ2-1; 9 positions match TRBD2. The V gene end was trimmed by 5 bases and the J gene end by 4 bases; junction bases not matched to a gene: 4. Per germline, CDR1 SGHRS and CDR2 YFSETQ. The CDR3 loop spans 14 amino acids. As DNA, the CDR3 is TGCGCCAGCAGAAGCGGGGGGCGATACAATGAGCAGTTCTTC. Translation gives CASRSGGRYNEQFF.

V and J are TRBV3-1 (or the pseudogene TRBV3-2) and TRBJ2-3, with 9 bases that match TRBD2. Looked up from germline, CDR1 is LGHDT and CDR2 is YNNKEL (reference sequence). V gave up 4 bases and J gave up 5 bases; unmatched junction bases: 4. CDR3 length equals 14 residues. CDR3 DNA sequence: TGTGCCAGCAGCCCTAGGCGGGGGGGAGATACGCAGTATTTT. Translation: CASSPRRGGDTQYF.

The chain recombines TRBV10-1 with TRBJ2-3, with TRBD2 matching 11 bases. Germline-derived CDR1 and CDR2 are WNHNN and SYGVQD (reference sequence). The trim removed 4 bases at V and 1 base at J, leaving 1 base unmatched. The CDR3 is 15 amino acids. In DNA, the CDR3 is TGCGCCAGCAGTGTGACTAGCGGGGGCACAGATACGCAGTATTTT. Translated: CASSVTSGGTDTQYF.

J is TRBJ1-2 and V is TRBV28, with D perhaps TRBD1 (6 bases). The CDR3 covers 12 residues. Between the trimmed V and J ends, which lost 5 bases and 5 bases, there was a span of 9 bases. Germline loops: CDR1 MDHEN, CDR2 SYDVKM. DNA for the CDR3: TGTGCCAGCAGTCTTACAGGGTATGGCTACACCTTC. Its protein product is CASSLTGYGYTF.

The chain uses TRBV18 and TRBJ2-5, with D possibly matching TRBD1 (5 bases). The germline CDR1 and CDR2 sequences are KGHSH and LQKENI. V gave up 3 bases and J gave up 2 bases, with 16 bases separating them. The CDR3 spans 16 residues. CDR3 loop: CASSPPRDRYQETQYF. The CDR3 region has the DNA TGTGCCAGCTCACCTCCTAGAGACAGATATCAAGAGACCCAGTACTTC.

The chain links TRBV4-1 to TRBJ2-6; 10 positions match TRBD1. CDR1 and CDR2 from the germline V gene are MGHRA and YSYEKL. The CDR3 consists of 19 residues. The V segment lost 5 bases and the J segment 0 bases; nucleotides outside the gene matches: 10. CDR3 in DNA: TGCGCCAGCAGCGCCTGGACAGGGGGGCCTTACTCTGGGGCCAACGTCCTGACTTTC. Translation gives CASSAWTGGPYSGANVLTF.

The chain links TRBV12-5 to TRBJ2-7, with 8 bases lining up with TRBD1. The germline V gene encodes CDR1 LGHNT and CDR2 FRNRAP. This CDR3 has 15 amino acids. The V and J ends lost 5 bases and 5 bases, in that order; junction bases with no gene match: 11. CDR3 in DNA: TGTGCTAGTGGTCCCTCGGACAGGGCGGGGCACGAGCAGTACTTC. It specifies CASGPSDRAGHEQYF.

V is TRBV9 and J is TRBJ2-7, with TRBD2 matching over 11 bases. This CDR3 is built from 14 residues. V shed 3 bases and J 6 bases; nucleotides not matched to a gene: 5. Looked up from germline, CDR1 is SGDLS and CDR2 is YYNGEE. CDR3: CASSGETSGVEQYF. The CDR3 DNA reads as TGTGCCAGCAGCGGGGAGACTAGCGGGGTCGAGCAGTACTTC.

The V gene is TRBV19, the J gene TRBJ2-1; 14 bases align to TRBD2. The trim removed 6 bases at V and 8 bases at J, leaving 15 bases unmatched. Looked up from germline, CDR1 is LNHDA and CDR2 is SQIVND (reference sequence). CDR3 length: 18 amino acids. The CDR3 loop reads CASSENIGTSGSRDEQFF. CDR3 DNA: TGTGCCAGTAGCGAAAACATCGGGACTAGCGGGAGTAGGGATGAGCAGTTCTTC.

This chain joins TRBV5-4 and TRBJ2-3; the match to TRBD1 covers 12 bases. The germline V gene has CDR1 SGHNT and CDR2 YYREEE (reference sequence). J was trimmed by 1 base and V by 7 bases; bases with no gene match: 10. The CDR3 loop spans 17 amino acids. This chain's CDR3 is CASGEGQGAKGTDTQYF. CDR3 coding DNA: TGTGCCAGCGGCGAGGGACAGGGGGCGAAAGGCACAGATACGCAGTATTTT.

This chain joins TRBV5-1 and TRBJ2-7; TRBD1 is a possible D gene (5 bases). The CDR3 runs to 14 residues. V dropped 1 base and J dropped 6 bases, with 14 bases sitting between them. Germline loops: CDR1 SGHRS, CDR2 YFSETQ. This CDR3 is CASSLWQGRGEQYF. DNA of the CDR3: TGCGCCAGCAGCTTGTGGCAGGGAAGGGGCGAGCAGTACTTC.

The genes are TRBV19 and TRBJ2-5; D remains unclear. The CDR3 is made up of 16 amino acids. The germline V and J ends were trimmed by 1 base and 0 bases, with 12 bases remaining between them. Per germline, CDR1 LNHDA and CDR2 SQIVND (reference sequence). The CDR3 DNA reads TGTGCCAGTAGTATAGGAGGTACACTGTACCAAGAGACCCAGTACTTC. Its translation is CASSIGGTLYQETQYF.

V gene TRBV6-6 combines with J gene TRBJ1-3; 7 bases match TRBD1. V shed 2 bases and J 4 bases; nucleotides not matched to a gene: 8. The CDR3 runs 16 residues. Germline V gene lookup returns CDR1 MNHNY and CDR2 SVGAGI (reference sequence). CDR3 nucleotides: TGTGCCAGCAGTTACCCTACAGGGGTCGCGGGAAACACCATATATTTT. It codes for CASSYPTGVAGNTIYF.

The chain recombines TRBV9 with TRBJ2-1, with 11 bases lining up with TRBD2. Germline CDR1 SGDLS, CDR2 YYNGEE. The CDR3 sequence is 15 residues long. The V segment lost 1 base and the J segment 9 bases; nucleotides outside the gene matches: 6. The CDR3 DNA reads as TGTGCCAGCAGCGTAATGGCTAGCGGGGGGACTGAGCAGTTCTTC. Its protein product is CASSVMASGGTEQFF.

The gene calls are TRBV6-2 or TRBV6-3 and TRBJ2-1; TRBD2 agrees at 13 bases. Germline V gene lookup returns CDR1 MNHEY and CDR2 SVGEGT. This CDR3 comprises 14 residues. The V gene end was trimmed by 6 bases and the J gene end by 5 bases; junction bases not matched to a gene: 1. Written as DNA, the CDR3 is TGTGCCAGCAGCGGGACTAGCGGGAACAATGAGCAGTTCTTC. This sequence encodes CASSGTSGNNEQFF.

This chain uses TRBV2 with TRBJ1-4; D perhaps matches TRBD1 (6 bases). The CDR3 length is 15 residues. The V gene lost 7 bases and the J gene lost 0 bases, with 12 bases spanning the gap. Looked up from germline, CDR1 is SNHLY and CDR2 is FYNNEI. Here the CDR3 DNA reads TGTGCCAGCAAAGGGGGAAGTGCAACTAATGAAAAACTGTTTTTT. Its protein is CASKGGSATNEKLFF.